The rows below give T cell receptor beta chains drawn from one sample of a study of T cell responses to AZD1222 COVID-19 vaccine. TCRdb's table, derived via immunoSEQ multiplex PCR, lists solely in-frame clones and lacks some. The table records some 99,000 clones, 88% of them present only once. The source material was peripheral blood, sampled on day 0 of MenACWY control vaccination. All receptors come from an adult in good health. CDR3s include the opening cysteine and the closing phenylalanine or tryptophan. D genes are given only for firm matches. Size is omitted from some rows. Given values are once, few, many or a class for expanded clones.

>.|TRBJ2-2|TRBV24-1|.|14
TGTGCCACCAGTGATTTGGCGGGCACCGGGGAGCTGTTTTTT
CATSDLAGTGELFF
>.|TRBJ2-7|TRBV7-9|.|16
TGTGCCAGCAGCTTAAGTGGGGGCTTTCTATCGGGCGAGCAGTACTTC
CASSLSGGFLSGEQYF
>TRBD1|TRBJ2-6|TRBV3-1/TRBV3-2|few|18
TGTGCCAGCAGCCAGCAGACAGGGTCGGGCGCTGGGGCCAACGTCCTGACTTTC
CASSQQTGSGAGANVLTF
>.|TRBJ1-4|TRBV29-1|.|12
TGCAGCGTTGCCGGGCGGGGCGGAAAACTGTTTTTT
CSVAGRGGKLFF
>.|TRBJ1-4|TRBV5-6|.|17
TGTGCCAGCAGCCCGGCAGGGGAAAGAGCAACTAATGAAAAACTGTTTTTT
CASSPAGERATNEKLFF
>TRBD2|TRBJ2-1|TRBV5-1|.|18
TGCGCCAGCAGCTTGGTGGCTAGCGGGAGTGGTCTGGCTCGTGAGCAGTTCTTC
CASSLVASGSGLAREQFF
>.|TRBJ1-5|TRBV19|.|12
TGTGCCAGTAGGGGGAGCAATCAGCCCCAGCATTTT
CASRGSNQPQHF
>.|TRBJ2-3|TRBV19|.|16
TGTGCCAGTAGTATGCTGGCGGCGTCTAGCACAGATACGCAGTATTTT
CASSMLAASSTDTQYF
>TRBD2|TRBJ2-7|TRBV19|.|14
TGTGCCAGTAAAGGGACTAGCGTTTCCTACGAGCAGTACTTC
CASKGTSVSYEQYF
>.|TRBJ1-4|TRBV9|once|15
TGTGCCAGCAGCGTGGCAGGACAGCCTAATGACAAACTGTTTTTT
CASSVAGQPNDKLFF
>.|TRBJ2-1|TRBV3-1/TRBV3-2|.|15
TGTGCCAGCAGCCGGACTGTGGGCTCCTACAATGAGCAGTTCTTC
CASSRTVGSYNEQFF
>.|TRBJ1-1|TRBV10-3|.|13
TGTGCCACCGCTGGGGATCCGGCGGGGAAAGCTTTCTTT
CATAGDPAGKAFF
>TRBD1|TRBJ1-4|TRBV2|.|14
TGTGCCAGCAGAGGACGACAGGGTAATGAAAAACTGTTTTTT
CASRGRQGNEKLFF
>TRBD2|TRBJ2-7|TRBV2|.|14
TGTGCCAGCAGTGAGGGAGCGGGGGCCTACGAGCAGTACTTC
CASSEGAGAYEQYF
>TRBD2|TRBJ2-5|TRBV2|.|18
TGTGCCAGCAGTATGACAGGAGCTGGGACTAGCGGGAGCGAGACCCAGTACTTC
CASSMTGAGTSGSETQYF
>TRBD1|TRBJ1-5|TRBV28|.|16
TGTGCCAGCAGTTTACCCGGGACAGGGATAAGTCAGCCCCAGCATTTT
CASSLPGTGISQPQHF
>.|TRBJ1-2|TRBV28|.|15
TGTGCCAGCAGTTTACTGACAGACTCTATCAACGGCTACACCTTC
CASSLLTDSINGYTF
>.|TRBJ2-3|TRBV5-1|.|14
TGCGCCAGCAGCTTGACGACAGACACAGATACGCAGTATTTT
CASSLTTDTDTQYF
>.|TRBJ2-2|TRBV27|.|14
TGTGCCAGCAGTCCCGGGGTGACAAACGGGGAGCTGTTTTTT
CASSPGVTNGELFF
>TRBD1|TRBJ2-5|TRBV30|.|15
TGTGCCTGGATTCGGGCAGGGGGCCCGTGGGAGACCCAGTACTTC
CAWIRAGGPWETQYF
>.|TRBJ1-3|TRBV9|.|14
TGTGCCAGCAGCGTAGAGCGGCAGGGAAACACCATATATTTT
CASSVERQGNTIYF
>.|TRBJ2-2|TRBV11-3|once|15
TGTGCCAGCAGCTCCTCTCGGCCGTCTACCGGGGAGCTGTTTTTT
CASSSSRPSTGELFF
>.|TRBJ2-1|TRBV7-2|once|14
TGTGCCAGCAGCTTACCCACCACTAAGAATGAGCAGTTCTTC
CASSLPTTKNEQFF
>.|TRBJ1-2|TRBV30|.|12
TGTGCCTGGGCAGGGAATAACTATGGCTACACCTTC
CAWAGNNYGYTF
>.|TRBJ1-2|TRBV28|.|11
TGTGCCAGCAGACAGAGCTATGGCTACACCTTC
CASRQSYGYTF
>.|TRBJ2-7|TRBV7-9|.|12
TGTGCCAGCCGCGAAGGGCTCTACGAGCAGTACTTC
CASREGLYEQYF
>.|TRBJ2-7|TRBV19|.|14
TGTGCCAGTAGTTCTACCTCGGCTGGATACGAGCAGTACTTC
CASSSTSAGYEQYF
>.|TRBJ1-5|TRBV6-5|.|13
TGTGCCAGCACCGAGGGGAGCAATCAGCCCCAGCATTTT
CASTEGSNQPQHF
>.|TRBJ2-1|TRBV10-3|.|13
TGTGCCATCAGGGGACAATCCCACAATGAGCAGTTCTTC
CAIRGQSHNEQFF
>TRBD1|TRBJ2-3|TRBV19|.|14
TGTGCCAGTAGTATAACAGGGGTGGGAGATACGCAGTATTTT
CASSITGVGDTQYF
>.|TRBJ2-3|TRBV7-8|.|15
TGTGCCAGCAGCTTATCAAGCAGGGAAACAGATACGCAGTATTTT
CASSLSSRETDTQYF
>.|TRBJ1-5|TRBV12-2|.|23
TGTGCAAGTCGCTTAGCACCTAAGGCGGACAGGGGGCGGCCCAAAGGGGTAAATCAGCCCCAGCATTTT
CASRLAPKADRGRPKGVNQPQHF
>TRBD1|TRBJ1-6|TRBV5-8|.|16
TGTGCCAGCAGCTTTTCGGCTGGGACAGATAATTCACCCCTCCACTTT
CASSFSAGTDNSPLHF
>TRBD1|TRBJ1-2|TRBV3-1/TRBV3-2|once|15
TGTGCCAGCAGCCAAGCCGGACAGGGTGGGTATGGCTACACCTTC
CASSQAGQGGYGYTF
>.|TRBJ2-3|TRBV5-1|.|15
TGCGCCAGCAGCTTGGGGGCGCATAGCACAGATACGCAGTATTTT
CASSLGAHSTDTQYF
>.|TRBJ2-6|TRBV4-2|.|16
TGTGCCAGCAGCCAAGAAGTAGGGTCCGGGGCCAACGTCCTGACTTTC
CASSQEVGSGANVLTF
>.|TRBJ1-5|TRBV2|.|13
TGTGCCAGTGCTGTGGGAGGCAATCAGCCCCAGCATTTT
CASAVGGNQPQHF
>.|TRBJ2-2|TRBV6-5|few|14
TGTGCCAGCAGTTACGGGGATGAAGTCGGGGAGCTGTTTTTT
CASSYGDEVGELFF
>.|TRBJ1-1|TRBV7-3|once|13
TGTGCCAGCAGCGTCGACAGGAACACTGAAGCTTTCTTT
CASSVDRNTEAFF
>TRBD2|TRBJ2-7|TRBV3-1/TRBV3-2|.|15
TGTGCCAGCAGCCAGGCTAGCGGGGGCGGATACGAGCAGTACTTC
CASSQASGGGYEQYF
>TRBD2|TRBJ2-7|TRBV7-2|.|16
TGTGCCAGCAGCTTTATCGGGCTAGCGGGTCCCTACGAGCAGTACTTC
CASSFIGLAGPYEQYF
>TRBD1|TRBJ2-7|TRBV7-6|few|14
TGTGCCAGCAGCTCGGGACAGGGTTCTGGCGAGCAGTACTTC
CASSSGQGSGEQYF
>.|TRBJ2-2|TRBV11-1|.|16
TGTGCCAGCAGCTTAGTCTCCGGGTTTGACACCGGGGAGCTGTTTTTT
CASSLVSGFDTGELFF
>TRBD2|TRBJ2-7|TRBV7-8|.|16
TGTGCCAGCAGCCCTGGGACTAGCGGCTTAGCCTACGAGCAGTACTTC
CASSPGTSGLAYEQYF
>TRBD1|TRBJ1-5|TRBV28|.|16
TGTGCCAGCAGTTCCGGGACAGGGAGTGGCAATCAGCCCCAGCATTTT
CASSSGTGSGNQPQHF
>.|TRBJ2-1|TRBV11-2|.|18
TGTGCCAGCAGCTTAGCTATGGGGGGGCTGGGGTCCTACAATGAGCAGTTCTTC
CASSLAMGGLGSYNEQFF
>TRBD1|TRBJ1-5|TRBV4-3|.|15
TGCGCCAGCAGCCAGGACAGGTCGGGCAATCAGCCCCAGCATTTT
CASSQDRSGNQPQHF
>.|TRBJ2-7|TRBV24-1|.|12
TGTGCCACCAGTGACACAGGGTCCGAGCAGTACTTC
CATSDTGSEQYF
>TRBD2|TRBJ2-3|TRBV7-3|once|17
TGTGCCAGCAGCCCTAGAGGCGGGACTAGCGTCACAGATACGCAGTATTTT
CASSPRGGTSVTDTQYF
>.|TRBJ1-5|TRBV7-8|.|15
TGTGCCAGCAGCAATAGACGGATTAGCAATCAGCCCCAGCATTTT
CASSNRRISNQPQHF
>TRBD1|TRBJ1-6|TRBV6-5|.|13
TGTGCCAGCAGTCACAGGGGGCGAAATACCTTCCACTTT
CASSHRGRNTFHF
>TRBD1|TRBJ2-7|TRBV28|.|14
TGTGCCAGCAGGTCCGGGACAGGGATCCACGAGCAGTACTTC
CASRSGTGIHEQYF
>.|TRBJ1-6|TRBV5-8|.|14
TGTGCCAGCACTACCGGGGGGTTTGATTCACCCCTCCACTTT
CASTTGGFDSPLHF
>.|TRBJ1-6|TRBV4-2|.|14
TGTGCCAGCAGCCAGGACGGACATAATTCACCCCTCCACTTT
CASSQDGHNSPLHF
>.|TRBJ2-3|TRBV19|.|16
TGTGCCAGTACGGAAAGGTACAGGCCTACTCAAGATACGCAGTATTTT
CASTERYRPTQDTQYF